This entry lists 5 T cell receptor beta chains sequenced from one sample in a study of T-cell reconstitution after alpha-beta-depleted transplantation in children. Preparation of the TCRbeta library involved a method that used unique molecular identifiers. Via MiXCR, TCRdb re-called the PCR reads, giving one row per CDR3 protein. The sample has 100,000 or so distinct CDR3 sequences; over 9% are singletons. Material: PBMCs from the stem cell graft donor, obtained from the stem cell graft. The receptors originated from a human donor who donated a stem cell graft to a child with inherited bone marrow failure.

The genes are TRBV25-1 and TRBJ1-4; D gene uncertain. CDR1 and CDR2 from the germline V gene are MGHDK and SYGVNS. The V end lost 3 bases, the J end lost 9 bases, and 5 bases lay between the germline ends. The CDR3 is made up of 11 amino acids. DNA of the CDR3: TGTGCCAGCAGTGATAAAAAAAAACTGTTTTTT. Translating gives CASSDKKKLFF.

This clonotype was observed many times. The chain has TRBV27 and TRBJ1-5, with 8 bases that match TRBD1. The germline CDR1 and CDR2 sequences are MNHEY and SMNVEV (reference sequence). This CDR3 is 15 amino acids long. After removal of 2 bases from V and 5 bases from J, the junction contained 5 bases not matched to a gene. DNA of the CDR3: TGTGCCAGCAGTTTAAAGACAGGGGTCGATCAGCCCCAGCATTTT. This codes for CASSLKTGVDQPQHF.

This clonotype was counted ten times or more. This rearrangement joins TRBV7-2 to TRBJ1-1, with D possibly matching TRBD1 (5 bases). There are 14 residues in the CDR3. V was pared by 4 bases and J by 1 base, with 10 bases between. Germline CDR1 and CDR2: SGHTA and FQGNSA. CDR3 loop: CASSYGAANTEAFF. In DNA, the CDR3 is TGTGCCAGCAGCTATGGGGCGGCGAACACTGAAGCTTTCTTT.

This chain links TRBV24-1 with TRBJ2-5, with 10 nucleotides matching TRBD2. Germline V gives CDR1 KGHDR, CDR2 SFDVKD. The length of the CDR3 is 14 residues. The junction had 6 bases not matched to a gene; V was cut back by 9 bases and J by 3 bases. Here the CDR3 DNA reads TGTGCCACCGACAGCGGGAGGGCCGAAGAGACCCAGTACTTC. This encodes CATDSGRAEETQYF.

This clonotype was seen at least ten times. The rearrangement uses TRBV5-1 and TRBJ2-3, with TRBD2 matching over 15 bases. Germline lookup yields CDR1 SGHRS and CDR2 YFSETQ. Unmatched junction bases numbered 8, after V lost 4 bases and J lost 2 bases. The CDR3 is 18 residues long. The CDR3 loop reads CASSTSGTSGRYTDTQYF. The CDR3 nucleotides are TGCGCCAGCAGCACCAGCGGGACTAGCGGGAGGTACACAGATACGCAGTATTTT. The variable domain in full, completed from reference TRBV5-1 and TRBJ2-3, reads KAGVTQTPRYLIKTRGQQVTLSCSPISGHRSVSWYQQTPGQGLQFLFEYFSETQRNKGNFPGRFSGRQFSNSRSEMNVSTLELGDSALYLCASSTSGTSGRYTDTQYFGPGTRLTVL.